The source of this T cell receptor (beta chain) is a study of OX40 agonist ivuxolimab in advanced cancers. With regard to the full study: The costimulatory receptor OX40 (CD134) was targeted by ivuxolimab, a fully human IgG2 agonistic monoclonal antibody. The paper describes the monotherapy dose-escalation part (N ≈ 49 patients) of the phase I trial of ivuxolimab. Three dose-escalation patients achieved partial responses, one with hepatocellular carcinoma and two with cutaneous melanoma. Patients were allowed to have had prior anti-PD-1, anti-PD-L1 or anti-CTLA-4 therapy, and 40% to 45% of the dose-escalation patients had previously received checkpoint inhibitors. Intravenous ivuxolimab was administered to patients every 2 weeks at six dose levels: 0.01, 0.1, 0.3, 1.5, 3 and 10 mg/kg. In the dose-escalation cohort, 82.7% of patients were male, and the mean age was roughly 60 years, with a range of roughly 20 to 80. Of the roughly 51 patients in dose escalation, about 20 had hepatocellular carcinoma, approximately 15 had melanoma, 9 had renal cell carcinoma and 9 had head and neck cancer. The purpose of peripheral TCRbeta sequencing was to test whether ivuxolimab changed TCR sequence diversity and led to clonal T-cell expansion. Results the study describes overall, beyond this receptor: Low levels of normalized T-cell clonal expansion were also shown by some nonresponding patients. Partial responders in the 0.1-3.0 mg/kg groups had among the lowest normalized peripheral clonal expansion, especially among CD8+ T cells. Which antigens the clonally expanded peripheral T cells were specific for was not determined. Clonal expansion of both CD4+ and CD8+ blood T cells was observed from baseline to week 6 at doses 0.1 to 3.0 mg/kg. After ivuxolimab, expanded clones were on average more numerous among CD8+ T cells than among CD4+ T cells.

This clone showed up just a few times. The specificity of this receptor is unknown. Base qualities are not provided; no much larger clone lies one nucleotide away. The trial excluded patients who had a history of autoimmune disease or who were on systemic immunosuppression. Peripheral blood for TCR sequencing was drawn from every dose cohort at baseline, at cycle 4 day 1 and at cycle 7 day 1. Samples were obtained from an open-label, multicenter, first-in-human phase I dose-escalation trial of ivuxolimab. The trial enrolled adults with locally advanced or metastatic head and neck squamous cell, hepatocellular, melanoma or renal cell carcinoma. CD4+ and CD8+ T cells were sorted separately from peripheral blood before TCR sequencing. V gives up 5 bases and J gives up 6 bases, and the segment between their germline ends measures 11 bases. Inclusive of the bounding cysteine and phenylalanine, the CDR3 is 13 residues long. The DNA shown is the 39-base CDR3, in frame from base 1. CDR1 and CDR2, looked up from the germline V gene, are KGHSH and LQKENI.

To sequence the TCRbeta CDR3 region, genomic DNA was isolated from the sorted cells. The immunoSEQ Assay was used to sequence the TCRbeta CDR3 regions. In TCRdb, the immuneACCESS table is reduced to in-frame sequences with V and J assigned. These tables do not hold every clone; where another copy was compared, an unresolved V gene accounts for under half, and the others remain unexplained. This sample holds some 42,000 clones; around 89% were observed only once. Roughly 4.5% of the sample belongs to the ten largest clones. This TCR was recovered from an adult with an advanced solid tumor such as melanoma, head and neck, liver or kidney cancer. This chain is built from TRBV18 and TRBJ2-1; the D gene is possibly TRBD1 or TRBD2, with 5 bases matching each. The material was CD4+ or CD8+ T cells sorted from blood, obtained in a trial of the OX40 agonist ivuxolimab. For the CDR3, the sequence is CASSTRDGNEQFF. The DNA sequence reads TGTGCCAGCTCAACCCGGGACGGCAATGAGCAGTTCTTC.